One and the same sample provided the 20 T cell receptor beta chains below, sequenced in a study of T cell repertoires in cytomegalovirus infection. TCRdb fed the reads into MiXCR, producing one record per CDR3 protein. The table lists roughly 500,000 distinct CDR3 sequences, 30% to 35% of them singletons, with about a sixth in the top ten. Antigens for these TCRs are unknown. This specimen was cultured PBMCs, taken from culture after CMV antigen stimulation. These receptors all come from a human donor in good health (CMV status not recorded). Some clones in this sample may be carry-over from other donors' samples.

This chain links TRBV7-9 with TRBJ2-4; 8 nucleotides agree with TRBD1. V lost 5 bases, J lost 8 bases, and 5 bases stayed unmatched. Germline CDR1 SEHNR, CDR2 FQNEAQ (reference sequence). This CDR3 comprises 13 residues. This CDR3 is CASSLLQGDIQYF. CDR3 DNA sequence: TGTGCCAGCAGCCTCCTACAGGGGGACATTCAGTACTTC.

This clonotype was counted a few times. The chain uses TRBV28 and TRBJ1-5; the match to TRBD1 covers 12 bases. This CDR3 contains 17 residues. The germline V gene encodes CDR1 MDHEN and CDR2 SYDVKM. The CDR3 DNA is TGTGTCTCTAACCGGGACAGGGGGCTGCCGAGGAATCAGCCCCAGCATTTT. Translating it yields CVSNRDRGLPRNQPQHF.

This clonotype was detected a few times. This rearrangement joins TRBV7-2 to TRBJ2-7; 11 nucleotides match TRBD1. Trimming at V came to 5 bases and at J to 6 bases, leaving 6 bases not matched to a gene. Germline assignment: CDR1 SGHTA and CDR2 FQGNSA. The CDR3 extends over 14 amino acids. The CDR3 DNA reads TGTGCCAGCAGCGTAGGACAGGGGGCGGGCGAGCAGTACTTC. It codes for CASSVGQGAGEQYF.

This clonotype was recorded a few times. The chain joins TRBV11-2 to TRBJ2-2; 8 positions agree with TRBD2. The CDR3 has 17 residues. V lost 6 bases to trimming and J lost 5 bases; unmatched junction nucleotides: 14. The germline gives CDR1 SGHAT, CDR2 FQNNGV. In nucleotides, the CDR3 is TGTGCCAGCAGGCCTACTTCAGGCGGGAGGACTACCGGGGAGCTGTTTTTT. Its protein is CASRPTSGGRTTGELFF.

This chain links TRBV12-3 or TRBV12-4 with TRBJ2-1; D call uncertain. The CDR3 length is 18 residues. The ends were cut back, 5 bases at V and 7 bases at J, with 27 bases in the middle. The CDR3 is CASSQNFRALVSMNEQFF. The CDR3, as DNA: TGTGCCAGCAGTCAGAATTTCCGGGCCCTCGTTAGTATGAATGAGCAGTTCTTC.

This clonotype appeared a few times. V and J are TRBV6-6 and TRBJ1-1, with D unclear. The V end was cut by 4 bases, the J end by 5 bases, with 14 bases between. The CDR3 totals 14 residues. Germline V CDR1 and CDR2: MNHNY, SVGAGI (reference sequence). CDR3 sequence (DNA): TGTGCCAGCAGTTTCAAGGGATCGGAAACTGAAGCTTTCTTT. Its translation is CASSFKGSETEAFF.

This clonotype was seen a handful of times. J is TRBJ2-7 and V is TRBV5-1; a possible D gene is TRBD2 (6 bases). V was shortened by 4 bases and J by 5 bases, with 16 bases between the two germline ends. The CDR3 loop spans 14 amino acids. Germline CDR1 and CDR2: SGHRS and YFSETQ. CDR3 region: CASSRRDQRDEQYF. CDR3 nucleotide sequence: TGCGCCAGCAGCCGGCGGGACCAGCGGGACGAGCAGTACTTC.

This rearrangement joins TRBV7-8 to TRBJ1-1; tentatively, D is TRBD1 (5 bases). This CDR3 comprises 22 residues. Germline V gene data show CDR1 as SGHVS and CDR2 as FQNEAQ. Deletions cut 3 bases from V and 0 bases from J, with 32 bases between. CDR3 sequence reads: CASSFRTGRVPPRGRLNTEAFF. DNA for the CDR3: TGTGCCAGCAGCTTCCGAACGGGGAGAGTTCCCCCACGGGGGAGATTGAACACTGAAGCTTTCTTT.

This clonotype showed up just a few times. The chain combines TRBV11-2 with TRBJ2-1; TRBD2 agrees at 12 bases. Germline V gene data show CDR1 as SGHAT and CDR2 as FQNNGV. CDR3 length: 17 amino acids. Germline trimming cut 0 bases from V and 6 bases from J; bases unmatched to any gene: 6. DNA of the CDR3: TGTGCCAGCAGCTTAGATCCCCTAGCGGGAGGGGTCAATGAGCAGTTCTTC. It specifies CASSLDPLAGGVNEQFF.

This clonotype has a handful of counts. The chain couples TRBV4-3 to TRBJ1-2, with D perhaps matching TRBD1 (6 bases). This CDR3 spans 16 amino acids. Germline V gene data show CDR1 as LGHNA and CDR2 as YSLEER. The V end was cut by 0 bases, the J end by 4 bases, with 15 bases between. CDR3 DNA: TGCGCCAGCAGCCAAGATCGGTCAGGGGTTTCCTATGGCTACACCTTC. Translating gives CASSQDRSGVSYGYTF.

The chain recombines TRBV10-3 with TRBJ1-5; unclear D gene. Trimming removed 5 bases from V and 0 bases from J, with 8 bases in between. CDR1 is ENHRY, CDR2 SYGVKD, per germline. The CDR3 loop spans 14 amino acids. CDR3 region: CAISFDDSNQPQHF. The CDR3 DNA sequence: TGTGCCATCAGTTTCGACGATAGCAATCAGCCCCAGCATTTT.

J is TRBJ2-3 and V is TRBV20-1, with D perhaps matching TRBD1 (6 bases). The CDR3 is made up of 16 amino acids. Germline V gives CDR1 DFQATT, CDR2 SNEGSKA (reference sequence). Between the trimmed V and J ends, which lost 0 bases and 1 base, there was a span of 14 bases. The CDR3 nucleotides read TGCAGTGCTAGAGATCCCGGGACACCCCGCACAGATACGCAGTATTTT. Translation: CSARDPGTPRTDTQYF.

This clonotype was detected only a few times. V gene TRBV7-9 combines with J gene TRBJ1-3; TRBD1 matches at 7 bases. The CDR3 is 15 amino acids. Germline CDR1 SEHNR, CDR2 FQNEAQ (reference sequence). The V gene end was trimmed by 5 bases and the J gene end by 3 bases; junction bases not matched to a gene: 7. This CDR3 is CASSIPGQVGNTIYF. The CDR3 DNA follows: TGTGCCAGCAGCATTCCCGGACAGGTTGGAAACACCATATATTTT.

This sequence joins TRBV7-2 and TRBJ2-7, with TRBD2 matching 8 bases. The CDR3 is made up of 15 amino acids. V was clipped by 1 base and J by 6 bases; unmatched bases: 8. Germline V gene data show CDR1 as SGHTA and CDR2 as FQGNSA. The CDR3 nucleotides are TGTGCCAGCAGCTTAGGTGGGACTAGTGCCGTCGAGCAGTACTTC. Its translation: CASSLGGTSAVEQYF.

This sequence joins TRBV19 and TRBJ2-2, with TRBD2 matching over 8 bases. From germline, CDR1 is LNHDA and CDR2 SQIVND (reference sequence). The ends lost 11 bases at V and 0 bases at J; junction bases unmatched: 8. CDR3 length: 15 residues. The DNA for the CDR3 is TGTGCCTCCCACGTGGGACTAGCGAACACCGGGGAGCTGTTTTTT. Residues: CASHVGLANTGELFF.

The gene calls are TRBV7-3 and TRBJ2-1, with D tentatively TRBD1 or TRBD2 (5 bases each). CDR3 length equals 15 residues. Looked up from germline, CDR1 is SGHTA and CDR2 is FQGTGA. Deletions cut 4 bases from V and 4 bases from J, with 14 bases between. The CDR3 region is CASSSGPANYNEQFF. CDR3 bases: TGTGCCAGCAGCTCGGGACCAGCCAATTACAATGAGCAGTTCTTC.

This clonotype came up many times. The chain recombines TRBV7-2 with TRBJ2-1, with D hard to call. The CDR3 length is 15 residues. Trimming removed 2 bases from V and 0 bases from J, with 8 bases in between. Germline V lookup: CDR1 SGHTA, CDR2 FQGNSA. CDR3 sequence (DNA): TGTGCCAGCAGCTTAAGTCCAAGCTCCTACAATGAGCAGTTCTTC. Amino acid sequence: CASSLSPSSYNEQFF.

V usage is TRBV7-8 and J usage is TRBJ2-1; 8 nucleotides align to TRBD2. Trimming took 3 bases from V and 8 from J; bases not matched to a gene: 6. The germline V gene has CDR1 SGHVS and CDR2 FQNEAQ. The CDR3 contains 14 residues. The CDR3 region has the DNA TGTGCCAGCAGCTTGTCCGGGAGGGTGCATGAGCAGTTCTTC. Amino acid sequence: CASSLSGRVHEQFF.

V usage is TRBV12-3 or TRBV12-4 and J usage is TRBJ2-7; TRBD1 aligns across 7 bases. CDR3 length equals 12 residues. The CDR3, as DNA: TGTGCCAGCTTTACTCCCGGGACAGCCTTGAAAGTC. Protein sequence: CASFTPGTALKV.

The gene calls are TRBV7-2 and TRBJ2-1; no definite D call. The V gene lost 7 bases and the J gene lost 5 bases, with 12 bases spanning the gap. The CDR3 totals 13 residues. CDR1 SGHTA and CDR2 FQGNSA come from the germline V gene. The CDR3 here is CASTFYRDNEQFF. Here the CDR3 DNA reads TGTGCCAGCACCTTTTATCGGGACAATGAGCAGTTCTTC.